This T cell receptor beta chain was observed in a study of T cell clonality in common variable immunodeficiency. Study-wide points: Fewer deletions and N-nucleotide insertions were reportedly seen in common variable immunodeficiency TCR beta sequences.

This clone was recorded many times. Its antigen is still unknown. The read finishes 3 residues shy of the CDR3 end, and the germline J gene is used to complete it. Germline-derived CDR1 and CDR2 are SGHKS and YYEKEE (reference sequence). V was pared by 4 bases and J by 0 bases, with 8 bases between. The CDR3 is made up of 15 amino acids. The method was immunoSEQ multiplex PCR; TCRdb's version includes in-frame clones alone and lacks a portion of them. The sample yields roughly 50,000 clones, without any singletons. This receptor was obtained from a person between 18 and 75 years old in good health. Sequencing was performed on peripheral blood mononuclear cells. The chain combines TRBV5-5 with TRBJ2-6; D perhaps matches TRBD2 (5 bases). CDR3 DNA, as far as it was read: TGTGCCAGCAGCCCGGACTTCTCTGGGGCCAACGTC. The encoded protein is CASSPDFSGANV. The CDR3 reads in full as CASSPDFSGANVLTF.